This entry is about one T cell receptor beta chain. Its target is unknown. These data are taken from a study of T-cell memory formation after mild COVID-19. Study context: Most TCR clusters belonged to a single donor. Broader study findings: Balance between CD4 and CD8 was seen in clones contracting day 15 to 85, and a CD4+ lean was seen in later expanders. That cross-reactive memory joined was suggested by some responding clones appearing in pre-infection memory.

MiXCR, applied by TCRdb to the 5' RACE reads, yields one record per CDR3 protein. The data hold about 180,000 distinct CDR3 sequences, with less than 20% observed a single time. The CDR3 sequence is 13 residues long. The V end lost 2 bases, the J end lost 8 bases, and 13 bases lay between the germline ends. Germline CDR1 is SGHRS and CDR2 is YFSETQ. The specimen was PBMCs or a T cell subset sorted from them (not recorded which). The V gene is TRBV5-1, the J gene TRBJ1-2; D unresolved. This TCR was recovered from a man aged 18-30 years who had mild COVID-19 (a few samples of this study predate the infection). Cell type and time point are not known. For the CDR3, the DNA is TGCGCCAGCAGCTTCGATGGAGGGATGGGCTACACCTTC. Its protein is CASSFDGGMGYTF.